This entry describes one T cell receptor beta chain. The protocol was immunoSEQ multiplex PCR, while the TCRdb copy is restricted to in-frame clones and leaves out a portion. Of 70,000 to 85,000 clones listed, about 79% are singletons. The data originate from a study of control samples from healthy donors and cancer patients. Trimming took 3 bases from V and 2 from J, leaving 19 bases between them. CDR1 and CDR2 (germline): LNHDA, SQIVND (reference sequence). This CDR3 comprises 17 residues. Specimen: PBMCs. The origin of this receptor is a man between 60 and 75 years old with head and neck cancer. The V and J genes are TRBV19 and TRBJ1-2, with a tentative D call TRBD1 (5 bases). This CDR3 is CASSINLRQKTNYGYTF. The CDR3 DNA follows: TGTGCCAGTAGTATTAATTTGAGACAGAAGACCAACTATGGCTACACCTTC.